This T cell receptor beta chain derives from a study of shared clonotypes between healthy human individuals (dated by TCRdb to 2018 to 2020). With regard to the full study: The cohort included three men and a couple of women between 18 and 49 years of age. For each donor, CD4 naive and CD4 memory were each run on three plates, CD8 naive on two plates, and CD8 memory on one plate. To estimate repertoire size and how much clonotypes are shared between individuals, the study performed deep sequencing of blood TCR repertoires from about five healthy adults. To increase sequencing depth and limit assay-specific biases, TCR repertoire library preparation and sequencing were carried out by different laboratories using diverse techniques. Leukapheresis yielded between about 0.8 and 8.9 billion PBMCs per donor.

The research as a whole found: Naive subsets generally had larger estimated clonotype richness than memory subsets did. Even with the large sequencing depth, rarefaction of the sorted-subset datasets indicated that sequencing was incomplete. Clonotypes shared by all four sorted-subset donors showed higher generation probabilities than non-shared clonotypes. Pairwise subsampling led to the expectation that sequencing depth would affect the degree of clonotype sharing among donors. The small number of donors limited the genetic and exposure-history diversity represented. Sampling was restricted to blood, and TCR repertoires in tissue are likely to differ from TCR repertoires in blood. Sharing across several donors was observed for about 4.8% of naive CD4, under 4% of naive CD8, over 2% of memory CD4, and roughly 0.4% of memory CD8 clonotypes.

For this clone: Its antigen has not been determined. The input lacks base qualities; no much larger clone sits a single base away.

The donors were healthy, HIV-negative adults who had no recently reported acute infections or vaccinations. Every donor was a Caucasian adult living in Nashville, Tennessee, USA. CD4+ T cells were enriched through magnetic negative selection, after which naive cells were positively selected on CD45RA and the remaining negative fraction served as the memory subset. After blood collection by leukapheresis, PBMCs were isolated using Ficoll-Histopaque density gradient centrifugation and then cryopreserved in the vapor phase of liquid nitrogen. Purity and quantity of every magnetically sorted T cell population were checked by analytical flow cytometry. Genomic DNA was isolated from each sorted fraction and quantified by UV absorbance on a Nanodrop 2000c. TCR CDR3 regions were amplified from genomic DNA by multiplex PCR using the deep immunoSEQ assay. Extracted genomic DNA from each cell subset was distributed evenly across all wells of several immunoSEQ 96-well plates, and each plate was treated as a replicate. For sorted subsets, each replicate PCR was loaded with approximately 200 ng genomic DNA, equivalent to 25,000 to 35,000 T cell genomes. The purified libraries were quantified using a Qubit 3.0 fluorometer, sized with a Bioanalyzer 2100, and then quantified again using the KAPA Library Quantification kit. A separate single-read 150-cycle Illumina NextSeq 550 flow cell was used to sequence each immunoSEQ 96-well plate. Regarding the original processing steps: The immunoSEQ output contained only junctional sequences without quality scores, so filtering could not match that applied to full-length reads. Sequences were annotated with PyIR, a Python wrapper for IgBLAST v1.9, using IMGT germline references to assign V/J genes and CDR3. Reads were removed for weak V/J assignments (E-value above 1e-6), missing CDR3, stop codons, out-of-frame junctions, or ambiguous translated residues. V3J clonotypes were defined as sequences sharing the same inferred V gene, J gene, and CDR3 amino acid sequence. The percentage overlap between two repertoires was calculated by dividing the number of shared unique clonotypes by the size of the smaller repertoire. RTK rarefaction, the Chao1 estimator, and Recon v2.1 estimates of unobserved clonotypes were used to assess repertoire richness. For all TCRbeta clonotypes obtained by the gDNA method from a few donors, generation probabilities were computed with OLGA. What TCRdb holds here is the immuneACCESS table cut down to in-frame rearrangements. Part of the clones is not present; checked against another copy, under half of the missing clones reflect an unresolved V gene, and the others are unexplained. V and J calls and clone size follow that table, whereas D and trimming were derived from the DNA. The table for this sample lists 2 million to 2.5 million clones; approximately 95% of them were counted only once. The top ten clonotypes cover around 0.13% of the sample.

The CDR3 spans 15 residues, from the cysteine through the phenylalanine. Only the CDR3 DNA is retained, 45 bases long and in frame from the first base. The germline V gene provides CDR1 SGHTA and CDR2 FQGNSA. Trimming at the junction amounts to 5 bases on V and 4 bases on J, and the germline ends lie 15 bases apart. The specimen sequenced was naive CD4+ T cells sorted from blood. Reading the label with the study, this specimen's cell subset or site is: CD45RA+ positively selected. The receptor was derived from a man between 18 and 35 years old in good health. The chain uses TRBV7-2 and TRBJ1-5; a weak D assignment points to TRBD1 (6 bases agree). The CDR3 region reads CASSPDYRANQPQHF. The nucleotide sequence is given as TGTGCCAGCAGCCCTGATTACAGGGCAAATCAGCCCCAGCATTTT.